What follows is one T cell receptor beta chain and its context. Its cognate antigen is unknown. Germline V lookup: CDR1 LNHDA, CDR2 SQIVND (reference sequence). V gave up 3 bases and J gave up 5 bases, with 13 bases separating them. This CDR3 spans 14 amino acids. The data were taken from a study of cytomegalovirus exposure and HLA in healthy donors. Study-wide context: Of the donors genotyped, approximately 400 in all, less than 90% fell in the Caucasian-associated ancestry cluster.

The PCR used 60 Vbeta and 13 Jbeta primers. Clones were sequenced by immunoSEQ multiplex PCR, and TCRdb holds only the in-frame ones, with some missing. The data contain about 130,000 clones, over 65% of them singletons. The study's findings and limits: Donors belonging to an Asian-associated ancestry cluster reportedly showed fewer N-insertions in productive TCRs than the 666-donor mean, according to what a later analysis found. 87-base-pair reads could not separate some V segments, including TRBV6-2 and TRBV6-3.

V and J are TRBV19 and TRBJ2-5, with D perhaps TRBD1 (5 bases). The sample comprised PBMCs. The source is a man aged 35 to 55 in good health and CMV-seropositive. The CDR3 region has the DNA TGTGCCAGTAGTATTCAGGGTTATGGCGAGACCCAGTACTTC. This codes for CASSIQGYGETQYF.